This note documents a single TCR beta chain sequence. It has no known antigen specificity. Per-base quality was not reported, and no clone a single base away is much larger than it. This sample was included in a study of PD-1 blockade in mismatch repair-deficient tumors (dated by TCRdb to 2016 to 2017). Study-wide context: Between September 2013 and 2016, approximately 90 consecutive patients with about a dozen mismatch repair-deficient cancer types, all previously treated and progressing, were enrolled in the trial. Tumor-associated T cell clones in the peripheral blood of patients responding to PD-1 blockade were tracked using deep sequencing of TCR CDR3 regions. What the research found in general, with its limitations: Rapid expansion after pembrolizumab followed by contraction, generally before radiologic responses, was shown by tumor-resident clones, which were often undetectable in blood before treatment.

For each enrolled patient, mismatch repair deficiency was established using either polymerase chain reaction or immunohistochemistry. TCR sequencing was performed for a few patients who responded to pembrolizumab therapy. In the phase II trial, pembrolizumab PD-1 blockade was tested prospectively in advanced mismatch repair-deficient cancers, no matter which tissue of origin the cancers came from. Peripheral blood T cell samples were collected serially, before PD-1 blockade began and at several time points afterward. Blood sampling times were reported as weeks after the first pembrolizumab dose. The CDR3 sequence holds 14 residues, the cysteine and phenylalanine included. Only CDR3 DNA is held: 42 bases, read in frame from base 1. The germline V gene (reference sequence) specifies LNHDA as CDR1 and SQIVND as CDR2. A distance of 14 bases separates the germline ends of V and J, which lose 8 bases and 1 base respectively.

Library prep was done by the immunoSEQ multiplex PCR assay. TCRdb holds this immuneACCESS table with in-frame rearrangements only. Some clones are missing; in checked studies, unresolved V genes explain under half, and the rest has no known cause. In all, the sample holds about 79,000 clones, and 80% to 90% of those were seen once. Roughly 6% of the sample lies in the top ten. This TCR was sampled from an adult with mismatch repair-deficient cancer. The rearranged chain carries TRBV19 and TRBJ1-1, and the D gene may be TRBD1, 5 bases matching. The source was peripheral blood, collected 44 weeks after starting pembrolizumab. The CDR3 amino acid sequence is: CASSPGLKNTEAFF. At the DNA level, the sequence is TGTGCCAGTTCTCCGGGACTGAAGAACACTGAAGCTTTCTTT. Reference TRBV19 and TRBJ1-1 genes cover what lies past the CDR3, so the full variable domain is DGGITQSPKYLFRKEGQNVTLSCEQNLNHDAMYWYRQDPGQGLRLIYYSQIVNDFQKGDIAEGYSVSREKKESFPLTVTSAQKNPTAFYLCASSPGLKNTEAFFGQGTRLTVV.